The subject of this entry is one T cell receptor beta chain. No antigen is known for it. These data originate in a study of vaccination effects on CD4 cells after COVID-19. Notes on the study in general: Early post-infection timepoints were missing from the study, which also had few convalescent patients.

Trimming removed 4 bases from V and 1 base from J; junction bases left unmatched: 7. This CDR3 has 15 residues. The germline V gene has CDR1 SGHNT and CDR2 YYREEE (reference sequence). Antigen-specific CD4+ T cells were first expanded with viral peptide pools by the ViraFEST assay and only then sequenced. With 10 to 11 days of culture completed, CD4+ T cells were isolated. Each culture well received a few million PBMC. These cells were then cultured in IMDM with about 9.1 IU/ml IL-2 and around 9.6 ug/ml peptides. The repertoire was sequenced with immunoSEQ multiplex PCR; TCRdb's copy has only in-frame clones and lacks some. Found here are around 11,000 clones, about 76% of them singletons; the top ten hold less than 25%.

This specimen was CD4+ T cells from PBMCs cultured with HCoV-229E spike peptides, taken before COVID-19 vaccination. The TCR was taken from a human donor who received a COVID-19 vaccine. The chain combines TRBV5-4 with TRBJ2-5, with TRBD2 matching 7 bases. This CDR3 reads CASSVPIAGQETQYF. The CDR3 DNA reads as TGTGCCAGCAGCGTCCCCATAGCGGGCCAAGAGACCCAGTACTTC. Full variable domain (outside the CDR3, taken from reference TRBV5-4 and TRBJ2-5): ETGVTQSPTHLIKTRGQQVTLRCSSQSGHNTVSWYQQALGQGPQFIFQYYREEENGRGNFPPRFSGLQFPNYSSELNVNALELDDSALYLCASSVPIAGQETQYFGPGTRLLVL.